A single sample is the source of the 13 T cell receptor beta chains below, sequenced in a study of blood T cells in healthy people across ages. The use of a sample-barcoded 5' primer and a J-beta primer mix characterized a second PCR of roughly 6 to 12 cycles. TCRdb ran MiXCR on the 5' RACE reads and lists one entry per CDR3 protein. The table includes 1.2 million to 1.5 million distinct CDR3 sequences, around 55% detected once. Sequencing input: blood. The origin of the receptors is a man younger than 35 in good health.

The V gene is TRBV6-5, the J gene TRBJ2-7, with D tentatively TRBD2 (7 bases). The CDR3 runs 17 residues. V shed 0 bases and J shed 0 bases, with 15 bases lying between them. Germline V gives CDR1 MNHEY, CDR2 SVGAGI. CDR3: CASSYSRAGAYSYEQYF. The CDR3 nucleotides read TGTGCCAGCAGTTACTCGAGGGCGGGGGCTTACTCCTACGAGCAGTACTTC.

This clonotype was seen more than once but under ten times. The chain is built from TRBV10-3 and TRBJ1-5; no firm D call. The CDR3 extends over 14 amino acids. Looked up from germline, CDR1 is ENHRY and CDR2 is SYGVKD. V lost 4 bases, J lost 5 bases, and 12 bases lay in between. The chain's CDR3 is CAISARPGDQPQHF. For the CDR3, the DNA is TGTGCCATCAGTGCCAGGCCGGGCGATCAGCCCCAGCATTTT.

This clonotype was counted once. The chain couples TRBV20-1 to TRBJ2-1; 7 bases fit TRBD2. The V gene end was trimmed by 2 bases and the J gene end by 4 bases; junction bases not matched to a gene: 11. Germline CDR1 and CDR2: DFQATT and SNEGSKA (reference sequence). CDR3 length: 16 amino acids. This CDR3 reads CSARWLGGGEYNEQFF. The CDR3 region has the DNA TGCAGTGCTAGATGGCTGGGCGGGGGAGAATACAATGAGCAGTTCTTC.

In its sample, this clonotype was seen a few times. The V gene is TRBV20-1, the J gene TRBJ2-7; 7 nucleotides match TRBD1. CDR3 length: 14 residues. The germline V gene has CDR1 DFQATT and CDR2 SNEGSKA (reference sequence). V lost 5 bases and J lost 3; bases outside the gene matches: 10. For the CDR3, the DNA is TGCAGTGCTGTTGACAGGGATAGGGACTACGAGCAGTACTTC. Translation gives CSAVDRDRDYEQYF.

V gene TRBV20-1 combines with J gene TRBJ2-1; possible D gene TRBD1, 7 bases. With 6 bases removed from V and 10 bases from J, the gap between germline ends came to 25 bases. The germline CDR1 and CDR2 sequences are DFQATT and SNEGSKA (reference sequence). This CDR3 is built from 15 residues. In nucleotides, the CDR3 is TGCAGTGCCCCCCAGGCGGGACAGACCTCGAGGGAGCAGTTCTTC. Its translation is CSAPQAGQTSREQFF.

This clonotype came up a few times. J is TRBJ2-5 and V is TRBV12-5; TRBD1 might be the D (6 bases). This CDR3 contains 18 residues. Trimming took off 1 base at V and 4 bases at J, with 22 bases between the two ends. Germline assignment: CDR1 LGHNT and CDR2 FRNRAP. In DNA, the CDR3 is TGTGCTAGTGGTTTGGCCCCTGTAGACGCCGGGACAAGAGAGACCCAGTACTTC. Translation gives CASGLAPVDAGTRETQYF.

This clonotype was counted only a few times. This rearrangement joins TRBV20-1 to TRBJ2-3, with D tentatively TRBD1 or TRBD2 (5 bases each). Deletions cut 1 base from V and 1 base from J, with 9 bases between. The germline V gene encodes CDR1 DFQATT and CDR2 SNEGSKA (reference sequence). The CDR3 has 14 amino acids. The CDR3 sequence: CSARVGAGTDTQYF. The CDR3 DNA follows: TGCAGTGCTAGAGTCGGGGCTGGCACAGATACGCAGTATTTT.

This clonotype was picked up a small number of times. This CDR3 reads CASSSLGEQFF. CDR3 nucleotides: TGTGCCAGCAGCTCACTGGGTGAGCAGTTCTTC. The chain couples TRBV7-9 to TRBJ2-1; D not certain. V lost 4 bases to trimming and J lost 9 bases, with 7 bases between them. The CDR3 sequence is 11 residues long. Germline-derived CDR1 and CDR2 are SEHNR and FQNEAQ (reference sequence).

This clonotype was recorded at least ten times. One end of the junction fails to match germline, which may point to a read error. The CDR3 nucleotides read TGTGCCAGCAGCGAATCTAGCTCCTACGAGCAGTACTTC. Translating it yields CASSESSSYEQYF. The genes are TRBV25-1 and TRBJ2-7; no clear D. This CDR3 has 13 amino acids. In germline, CDR1 is MGHDK, CDR2 SYGVNS.

The chain joins TRBV10-3 to TRBJ1-5; D is unclear. Germline V CDR1 and CDR2: ENHRY, SYGVKD. V was pared by 5 bases and J by 1 base, with 9 bases between. The CDR3 is made up of 14 amino acids. This CDR3 is CAISRSPSNQPQHF. CDR3 bases: TGTGCCATCAGTAGATCCCCAAGCAATCAGCCCCAGCATTTT.

V usage is TRBV27 and J usage is TRBJ1-6; D unresolved. The length of the CDR3 is 15 residues. Germline values: CDR1 MNHEY, CDR2 SMNVEV (reference sequence). V dropped 2 bases and J dropped 2 bases, with 7 bases sitting between them. CDR3 bases: TGTGCCAGCAGTTTAAGAGTCCCCTATAATTCACCCCTCCACTTT. This gives the protein CASSLRVPYNSPLHF.

The V gene is TRBV6-6, the J gene TRBJ1-2; D remains unclear. The V gene lost 0 bases and the J gene lost 6 bases, with 8 bases spanning the gap. The CDR3 contains 13 residues. CDR1 MNHNY and CDR2 SVGAGI come from the germline V gene (reference sequence). CDR3 sequence reads: CASSYSLGNGYTF. DNA for the CDR3: TGTGCCAGCAGTTACTCGCTGGGGAATGGCTACACCTTC.

This sequence joins TRBV25-1 and TRBJ1-1; perhaps TRBD1 as D (6 bases). The CDR3 is made up of 15 amino acids. Germline CDR1 MGHDK, CDR2 SYGVNS. Trimming removed 3 bases from V and 3 bases from J, with 14 bases in between. The CDR3, as DNA: TGTGCCAGCAGTGAGACAGGCCGATGGCACACTGAAGCTTTCTTT. As protein: CASSETGRWHTEAFF.